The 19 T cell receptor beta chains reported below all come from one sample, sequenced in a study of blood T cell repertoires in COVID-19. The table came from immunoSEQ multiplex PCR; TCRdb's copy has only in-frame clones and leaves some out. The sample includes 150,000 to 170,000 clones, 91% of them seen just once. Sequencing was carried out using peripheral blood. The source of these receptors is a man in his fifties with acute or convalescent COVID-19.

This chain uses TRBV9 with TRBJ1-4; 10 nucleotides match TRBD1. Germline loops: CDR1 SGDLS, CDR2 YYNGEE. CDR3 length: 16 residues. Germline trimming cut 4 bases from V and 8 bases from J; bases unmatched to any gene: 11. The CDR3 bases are TGTGCCAGCAGCCCCCCCCGGGACAGGGGTCGAGAAAAACTGTTTTTT. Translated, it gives CASSPPRDRGREKLFF.

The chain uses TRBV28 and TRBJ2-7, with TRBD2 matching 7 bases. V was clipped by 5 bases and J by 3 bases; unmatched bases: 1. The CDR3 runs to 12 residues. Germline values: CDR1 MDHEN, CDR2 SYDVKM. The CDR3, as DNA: TGTGCCAGCAGTGAGCGGGACTACGAGCAGTACTTC. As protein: CASSERDYEQYF.

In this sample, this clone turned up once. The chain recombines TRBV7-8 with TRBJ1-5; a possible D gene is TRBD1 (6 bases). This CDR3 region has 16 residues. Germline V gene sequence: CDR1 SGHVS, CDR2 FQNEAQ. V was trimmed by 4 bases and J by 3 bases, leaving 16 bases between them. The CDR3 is CASSSRGGAPNQPQHF. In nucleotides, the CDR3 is TGTGCCAGCAGCTCCCGTGGGGGGGCCCCCAATCAGCCCCAGCATTTT.

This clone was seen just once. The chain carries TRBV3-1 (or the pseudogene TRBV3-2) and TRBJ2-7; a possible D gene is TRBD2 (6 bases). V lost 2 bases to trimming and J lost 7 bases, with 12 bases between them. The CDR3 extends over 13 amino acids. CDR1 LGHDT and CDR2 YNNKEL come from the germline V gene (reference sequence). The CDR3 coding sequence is TGTGCCAGCAGCCAATTCTCGGGGACTGAGCAGTACGTC. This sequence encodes CASSQFSGTEQYV.

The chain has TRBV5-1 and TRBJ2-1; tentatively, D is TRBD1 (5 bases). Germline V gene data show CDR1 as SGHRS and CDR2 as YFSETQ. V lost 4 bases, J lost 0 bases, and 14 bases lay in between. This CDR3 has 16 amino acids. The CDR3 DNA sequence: TGCGCCAGCAGCCCCAGACAGTCACGCTCCTACAATGAGCAGTTCTTC. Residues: CASSPRQSRSYNEQFF.

This CDR3 is CASSQVGLAGDGGELFF. DNA for the CDR3: TGTGCCAGCAGCCAGGTCGGACTAGCGGGAGACGGCGGGGAGCTGTTTTTT. The genes are TRBV7-3 and TRBJ2-2, with 13 bases that match TRBD2. Germline lookup yields CDR1 SGHTA and CDR2 FQGTGA. CDR3 size: 17 residues. J gave up 7 bases and V 5 bases, and 10 bases lay outside the gene matches.

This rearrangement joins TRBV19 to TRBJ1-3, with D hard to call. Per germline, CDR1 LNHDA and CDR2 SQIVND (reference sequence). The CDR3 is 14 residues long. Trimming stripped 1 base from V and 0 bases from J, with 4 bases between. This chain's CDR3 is CASSIVSSGNTIYF. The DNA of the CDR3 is TGTGCCAGTAGTATAGTGAGCTCTGGAAACACCATATATTTT.

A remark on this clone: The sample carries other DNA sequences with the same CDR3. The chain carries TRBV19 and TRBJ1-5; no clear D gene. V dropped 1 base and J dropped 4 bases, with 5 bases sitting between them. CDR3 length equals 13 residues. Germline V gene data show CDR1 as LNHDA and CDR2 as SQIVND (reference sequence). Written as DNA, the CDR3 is TGTGCCAGTAGTATAGCTGTGAATCAGCCCCAGCATTTT. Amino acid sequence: CASSIAVNQPQHF.

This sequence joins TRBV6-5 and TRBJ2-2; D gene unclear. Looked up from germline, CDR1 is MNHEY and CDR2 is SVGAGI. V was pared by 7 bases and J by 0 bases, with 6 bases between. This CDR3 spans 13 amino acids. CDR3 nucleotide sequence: TGTGCCAGCATAGATACGAACACCGGGGAGCTGTTTTTT. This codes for CASIDTNTGELFF.

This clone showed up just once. CDR3 loop: CASSYTGTKNQPQHF. CDR3 nucleotide sequence: TGTGCCAGCAGTTACACCGGGACAAAAAATCAGCCCCAGCATTTT. V usage is TRBV6-2 or TRBV6-3 and J usage is TRBJ1-5, with D possibly matching TRBD1 (6 bases). Germline lookup yields CDR1 MNHEY and CDR2 SVGEGT. Trimming took off 2 bases at V and 4 bases at J, with 12 bases between the two ends. This CDR3 has 15 amino acids.

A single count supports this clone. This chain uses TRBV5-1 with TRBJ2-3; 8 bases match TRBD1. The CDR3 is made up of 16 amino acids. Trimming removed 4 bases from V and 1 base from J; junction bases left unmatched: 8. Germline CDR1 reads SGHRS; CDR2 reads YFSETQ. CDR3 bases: TGCGCCAGCAGCGCTCCAGGGGGCGGGGGCACAGATACGCAGTATTTT. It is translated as CASSAPGGGGTDTQYF.

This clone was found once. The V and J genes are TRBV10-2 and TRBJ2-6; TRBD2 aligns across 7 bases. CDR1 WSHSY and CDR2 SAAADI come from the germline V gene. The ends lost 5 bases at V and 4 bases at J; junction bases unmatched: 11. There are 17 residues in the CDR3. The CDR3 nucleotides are TGCGCCAGCAGTCCGGGACTACCCCACGGGGGGGCCAACGTCCTGACTTTC. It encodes CASSPGLPHGGANVLTF.

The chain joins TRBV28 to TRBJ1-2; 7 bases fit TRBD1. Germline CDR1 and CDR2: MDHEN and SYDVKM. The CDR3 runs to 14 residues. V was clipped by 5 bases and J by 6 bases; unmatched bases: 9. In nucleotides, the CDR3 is TGTGCCAGCAGTGTCGACAGGGACTGGGATGGCTACACCTTC. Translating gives CASSVDRDWDGYTF.

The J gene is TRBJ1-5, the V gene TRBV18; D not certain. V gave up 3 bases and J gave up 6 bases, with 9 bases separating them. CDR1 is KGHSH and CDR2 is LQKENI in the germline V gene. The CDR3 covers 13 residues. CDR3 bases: TGTGCCAGCTCACCTCGGGTGGGTCAGCCCCAGCATTTT. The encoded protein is CASSPRVGQPQHF. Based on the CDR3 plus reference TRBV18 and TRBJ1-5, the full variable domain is NAGVMQNPRHLVRRRGQEARLRCSPMKGHSHVYWYRQLPEEGLKFMVYLQKENIIDESGMPKERFSAEFPKEGPSILRIQQVVRGDSAAYFCASSPRVGQPQHFGDGTRLSIL.

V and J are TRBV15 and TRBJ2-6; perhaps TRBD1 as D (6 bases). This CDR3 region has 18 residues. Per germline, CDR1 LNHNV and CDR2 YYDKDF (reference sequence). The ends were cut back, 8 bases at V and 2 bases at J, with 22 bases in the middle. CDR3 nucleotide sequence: TGTGCCACCTATAAGACAGGTCCCGATTTCACTGGGGCCAACGTCCTGACTTTC. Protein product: CATYKTGPDFTGANVLTF. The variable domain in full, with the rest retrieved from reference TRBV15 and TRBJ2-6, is DAMVIQNPRYQVTQFGKPVTLSCSQTLNHNVMYWYQQKSSQAPKLLFHYYDKDFNNEADTPDNFQSRRPNTSFCFLDIRSPGLGDTAMYLCATYKTGPDFTGANVLTFGAGSRLTVL.

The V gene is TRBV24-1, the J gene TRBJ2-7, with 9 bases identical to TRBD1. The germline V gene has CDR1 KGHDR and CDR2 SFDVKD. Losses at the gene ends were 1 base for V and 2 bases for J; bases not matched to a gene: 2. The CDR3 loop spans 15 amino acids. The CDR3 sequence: CATSDFGTGTYEQYF. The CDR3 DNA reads TGTGCCACCAGTGATTTTGGGACAGGGACCTACGAGCAGTACTTC.

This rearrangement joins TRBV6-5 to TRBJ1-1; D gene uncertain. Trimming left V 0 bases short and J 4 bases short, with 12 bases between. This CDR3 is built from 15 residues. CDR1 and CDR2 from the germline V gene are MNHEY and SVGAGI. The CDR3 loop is CASSYSIYQRTEAFF. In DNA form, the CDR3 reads TGTGCCAGCAGTTACTCGATATATCAGCGCACTGAAGCTTTCTTT.

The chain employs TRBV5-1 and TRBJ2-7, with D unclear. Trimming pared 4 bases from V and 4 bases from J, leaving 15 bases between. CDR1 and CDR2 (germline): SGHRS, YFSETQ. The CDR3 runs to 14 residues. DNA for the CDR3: TGCGCCAGCAGCCCCCCGGGTCTGGCGTACGAGCAGTACTTC. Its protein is CASSPPGLAYEQYF.

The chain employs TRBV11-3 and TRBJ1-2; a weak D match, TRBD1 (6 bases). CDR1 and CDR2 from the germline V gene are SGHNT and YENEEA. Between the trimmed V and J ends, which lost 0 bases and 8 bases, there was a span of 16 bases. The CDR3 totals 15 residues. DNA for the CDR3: TGTGCCAGCAGCTTAGACCAAAGAACAGGGTTGGGCTACACCTTC. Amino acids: CASSLDQRTGLGYTF.